This entry describes one T cell receptor beta chain. Its matching antigen is unknown. TCRdb reprocessed the 5' RACE reads and reports one entry per CDR3 protein, with no DNA. The specimen's table records roughly 420,000 distinct CDR3 sequences. These data originate in a study of T cells expressing NK-cell markers. Study-level information: HCMV serostatus: most of the eight sequenced donors positive, one negative.

This CDR3 region has 14 residues. The germline gives CDR1 SGHRS, CDR2 YFSETQ. General observations from the study: A handful of donors likewise had their CD3+CD56-NKG2C+ fraction led by these clonotypes.

This chain joins TRBV5-1 and TRBJ2-7; TCRdb names TRBD1, which stays unverified in the absence of DNA. The sample consisted of blood T cells: a sorted CD56 or NKG2C T cell subset, CD4+ or CD8+ T cells, or bulk PBMC T cells (not recorded which). The TCR comes from a woman aged 18 to 69 in good health. The CDR3 reads CASSLLFTGGEQYF. The complete variable domain, with remaining parts taken from reference TRBV5-1 and TRBJ2-7, reads KAGVTQTPRYLIKTRGQQVTLSCSPISGHRSVSWYQQTPGQGLQFLFEYFSETQRNKGNFPGRFSGRQFSNSRSEMNVSTLELGDSALYLCASSLLFTGGEQYFGPGTRLTVT.